Given below is one T cell receptor beta chain in context. What it binds is not known. The sample has other DNA sequences that encode this CDR3 too. The record originates from a study of cytomegalovirus exposure and HLA in healthy donors. Study outcomes and limitations: As was reported, the HLA-A and HLA-B alleles of most subjects were accurately predicted from TCR beta sequences. Among the CMV-associated chains, a few were confirmed in vitro as specific for CMV antigens. The listing of 150 to 200 TCR beta chains classed them as cytomegalovirus-associated.

Germline CDR1 reads SGHRS; CDR2 reads YFSETQ. Trimming left V 0 bases short and J 6 bases short, with 7 bases between. The CDR3 loop spans 14 amino acids. The study ran its PCR with 60 Vbeta and 13 Jbeta primers. Assay used: immunoSEQ multiplex PCR; TCRdb lists only in-frame clones, some missing. The sample comprises approximately 65,000 clones, 60% to 80% of which are singletons, and less than 20% rests with the top ten. The chain has TRBV5-1 and TRBJ1-6; D unclear. The sequence was collected from a man aged 40-50 years in good health and CMV-seropositive. Input material: PBMCs. CDR3 sequence reads: CASSLDSSNSPLHF. Here the CDR3 DNA reads TGCGCCAGCAGCTTGGACAGCTCTAATTCACCCCTCCACTTT.